The 21 T cell receptor beta chains below all came from one sample that was sequenced in a study of CD8+ T cells in alopecia areata. Extracted RNA was reverse transcribed, and the resulting cDNA served as sequencing template. Clones were sequenced by immunoSEQ multiplex PCR, and TCRdb holds only the in-frame ones, with some missing. The table shows 100,000 to 150,000 clones, with around 60% occurring only once. The material was CD4+ T cells sorted from blood, obtained at week 0. These receptor sequences come from a human donor with alopecia areata.

The table lists this clone with a few counts. This sequence joins TRBV5-1 and TRBJ2-7; D perhaps matches TRBD1 (6 bases). Germline-derived CDR1 and CDR2 are SGHRS and YFSETQ. The CDR3 is 13 residues long. V gave up 0 bases and J gave up 7 bases, with 11 bases separating them. DNA for the CDR3: TGCGCCAGCAGCTTGGAACAGGGTGGGGAGCAGTACTTC. Protein: CASSLEQGGEQYF.

The V call is TRBV7-2, the J call TRBJ2-5; a possible D gene is TRBD1 (5 bases). With 2 bases removed from V and 5 bases from J, the gap between germline ends came to 6 bases. The germline V gene encodes CDR1 SGHTA and CDR2 FQGNSA. This CDR3 contains 12 residues. CDR3 loop: CASSLNRETQYF. The DNA of the CDR3 is TGTGCCAGCAGCTTAAACAGGGAGACCCAGTACTTC.

The genes are TRBV14 and TRBJ1-5; no definite D call. Germline CDR1 is SGHDN and CDR2 is FVKESK. This CDR3 has 13 residues. Trimming took 5 bases from V and 7 from J, leaving 12 bases between them. The chain's CDR3 is CASSGHTEQPQHF. The CDR3 region has the DNA TGTGCCAGCAGCGGTCATACTGAGCAGCCCCAGCATTTT.

The chain uses TRBV6-5 and TRBJ1-5; no firm D call. CDR1 is MNHEY and CDR2 is SVGAGI in the germline V gene. The V end was cut by 6 bases, the J end by 0 bases, with 6 bases between. The CDR3 covers 13 residues. CDR3 nucleotide sequence: TGTGCCAGCAGGAAAGATAGCAATCAGCCCCAGCATTTT. Protein product: CASRKDSNQPQHF.

By frequency in the sample, this clone is medium-sized. The sample contains more than one DNA sequence encoding this CDR3. The chain combines TRBV19 with TRBJ1-2, with D hard to call. The V gene's germline CDR1 is LNHDA and CDR2 SQIVND (reference sequence). This CDR3 is 11 amino acids long. Trimming left V 6 bases short and J 1 base short, with 3 bases between. The CDR3: CASRDNYGYTF. CDR3 nucleotides: TGTGCCAGTAGAGATAACTATGGCTACACCTTC.

The chain uses TRBV18 and TRBJ1-1; no clear D. The CDR3 contains 14 residues. V shed 6 bases and J shed 2 bases, with 13 bases lying between them. The germline V gene has CDR1 KGHSH and CDR2 LQKENI. CDR3 sequence reads: CASSQEHGNTEAFF. The CDR3, as DNA: TGTGCCAGCTCTCAGGAACACGGTAACACTGAAGCTTTCTTT. Filled out from reference TRBV18 and TRBJ1-1, the complete variable domain reads NAGVMQNPRHLVRRRGQEARLRCSPMKGHSHVYWYRQLPEEGLKFMVYLQKENIIDESGMPKERFSAEFPKEGPSILRIQQVVRGDSAAYFCASSQEHGNTEAFFGQGTRLTVV.

CDR3: CASSFSGGETQYF. The CDR3 DNA reads TGTGCCAGCAGCTTCAGCGGGGGGGAGACCCAGTACTTC. The rearrangement joins TRBV7-3 to TRBJ2-5, with 9 bases lining up with TRBD2. V shed 3 bases, J shed 5 bases, and the junction held 1 base outside the gene matches. The CDR3 extends over 13 amino acids. Germline values: CDR1 SGHTA, CDR2 FQGTGA.

Here the CDR3 DNA reads TGTGCCAGCAGTATGACAGTGTACTATGGCTACACCTTC. Protein product: CASSMTVYYGYTF. The chain combines TRBV6-1 with TRBJ1-2; perhaps TRBD1 as D (5 bases). With 5 bases removed from V and 3 bases from J, the gap between germline ends came to 10 bases. The CDR3 sequence is 13 residues long. The germline V gene encodes CDR1 MNHNS and CDR2 SASEGT.

The chain uses TRBV2 and TRBJ1-2, with 8 bases identical to TRBD1. Germline V CDR1 and CDR2: SNHLY, FYNNEI. V lost 7 bases to trimming and J lost 5 bases; unmatched junction nucleotides: 9. This CDR3 is built from 14 residues. The CDR3 nucleotides read TGTGCCAGCAACAACGGACAGGGCGAATATGGCTACACCTTC. It is translated as CASNNGQGEYGYTF.

This chain uses TRBV21-1 with TRBJ1-1. TRBV21-1 is a known pseudogene. The CDR3 loop spans 11 amino acids. Here the CDR3 reads CASTEQPEAFF. The CDR3 DNA follows: TGTGCCAGTACCGAGCAGCCTGAAGCTTTCTTT.

The chain carries TRBV4-3 and TRBJ2-3, with D unresolved. The V end was cut by 1 base, the J end by 4 bases, with 3 bases between. This CDR3 has 12 residues. Germline assignment: CDR1 LGHNA and CDR2 YSLEER. CDR3 residues: CASSQGPDTQYF. The CDR3 DNA follows: TGCGCCAGCAGCCAAGGGCCAGATACGCAGTATTTT.

This clone was found a few times. The chain carries TRBV5-4 and TRBJ1-5; D not resolved. V was cut by 0 bases and J by 5 bases, with 3 bases left in between. Germline lookup yields CDR1 SGHNT and CDR2 YYREEE (reference sequence). CDR3 length: 12 residues. The DNA for the CDR3 is TGTGCCAGCAGCTTGGATGATCAGCCCCAGCATTTT. As protein: CASSLDDQPQHF.

Concerning this clone: The germline gene is not matched at one end of the junction; a read error may be the cause. The chain has TRBV5-1 and TRBJ2-1; no firm D call. Germline CDR1 is SGHRS and CDR2 is YFSETQ. The CDR3 spans 14 residues. CDR3 sequence (DNA): TGCGGCAGCAGCTTGGCCATCGCGACCGATGAGCAGTTCTTC. Protein product: CGSSLAIATDEQFF.

The sample holds a few counts of this clone. The chain joins TRBV5-1 to TRBJ2-1; D call uncertain. Trimming took off 0 bases at V and 1 base at J, with 8 bases between the two ends. The CDR3 is 15 amino acids. Germline loops: CDR1 SGHRS, CDR2 YFSETQ. CDR3 sequence reads: CASSLDLDSYNEQFF. The CDR3 DNA follows: TGCGCCAGCAGCTTGGATTTGGATTCCTACAATGAGCAGTTCTTC.

This clone turned up a few times. The chain employs TRBV9 and TRBJ2-5, with D unclear. In germline, CDR1 is SGDLS, CDR2 YYNGEE. V was cut by 0 bases and J by 5 bases, with 8 bases left in between. CDR3 length equals 13 residues. CDR3 coding DNA: TGTGCCAGCAGCGTAGCTACCGAGGAGACCCAGTACTTC. Encoded protein: CASSVATEETQYF. The variable domain in full, with the rest retrieved from reference TRBV9 and TRBJ2-5, is DSGVTQTPKHLITATGQRVTLRCSPRSGDLSVYWYQQSLDQGLQFLIQYYNGEERAKGNILERFSAQQFPDLHSELNLSSLELGDSALYFCASSVATEETQYFGPGTRLLVL.

The chain couples TRBV7-3 to TRBJ1-2; 7 nucleotides match TRBD1. The CDR3 contains 16 residues. CDR1 and CDR2 from the germline V gene are SGHTA and FQGTGA. V shed 5 bases and J 8 bases; nucleotides not matched to a gene: 17. CDR3 sequence (DNA): TGTGCCAGCAGCCCGGCCCCCTCGACAGGGAAGGTCGGCTACACCTTC. Its protein is CASSPAPSTGKVGYTF.

The J gene is TRBJ2-2, the V gene TRBV18, with TRBD2 identical over 7 bases. CDR1 and CDR2 from the germline V gene are KGHSH and LQKENI. With 1 base clipped from V and 2 bases from J, the junction kept 1 base outside the gene matches. CDR3 size: 15 residues. CDR3 loop: CASSPQGLNTGELFF. CDR3 nucleotide sequence: TGTGCCAGCTCACCACAGGGACTAAACACCGGGGAGCTGTTTTTT. Drawing the rest from reference TRBV18 and TRBJ2-2, the complete variable domain is NAGVMQNPRHLVRRRGQEARLRCSPMKGHSHVYWYRQLPEEGLKFMVYLQKENIIDESGMPKERFSAEFPKEGPSILRIQQVVRGDSAAYFCASSPQGLNTGELFFGEGSRLTVL.

The count of this clone is one. The chain uses TRBV7-9 and TRBJ1-1; D is ambiguous. Germline V CDR1 and CDR2: SEHNR, FQNEAQ (reference sequence). The CDR3 runs 13 residues. The ends were cut back, 1 base at V and 2 bases at J, with 5 bases in the middle. The DNA of the CDR3 is TGTGCCAGCAGCTTAGGCAGTAACACTGAAGCTTTCTTT. It specifies CASSLGSNTEAFF.

The chain carries TRBV14 and TRBJ2-5, with 9 positions matching TRBD2. CDR3 length: 18 amino acids. V lost 0 bases, J lost 0 bases, and 8 bases stayed unmatched. Germline CDR1 is SGHDN and CDR2 is FVKESK. CDR3 sequence reads: CASSQEIGLANYQETQYF. The CDR3 nucleotides are TGTGCCAGCAGCCAAGAGATAGGACTAGCGAACTACCAAGAGACCCAGTACTTC.

V usage is TRBV6-5 and J usage is TRBJ1-2; D remains ambiguous. V was clipped by 5 bases and J by 8 bases, with 9 bases between them. Germline V gene data show CDR1 as MNHEY and CDR2 as SVGAGI. The CDR3 extends over 11 amino acids. The DNA of the CDR3 is TGTGCCAGCAGTGGCTCAGGCGGCTACACCTTC. Translating it yields CASSGSGGYTF.

The chain uses TRBV4-3 and TRBJ2-3; D not certain. The ends were cut back, 0 bases at V and 1 base at J, with 8 bases in the middle. CDR1 is LGHNA, CDR2 YSLEER, per germline. CDR3 length equals 15 residues. CDR3 loop: CASSQDSVRTDTQYF. The CDR3 bases are TGCGCCAGCAGCCAAGACTCGGTCCGCACAGATACGCAGTATTTT.